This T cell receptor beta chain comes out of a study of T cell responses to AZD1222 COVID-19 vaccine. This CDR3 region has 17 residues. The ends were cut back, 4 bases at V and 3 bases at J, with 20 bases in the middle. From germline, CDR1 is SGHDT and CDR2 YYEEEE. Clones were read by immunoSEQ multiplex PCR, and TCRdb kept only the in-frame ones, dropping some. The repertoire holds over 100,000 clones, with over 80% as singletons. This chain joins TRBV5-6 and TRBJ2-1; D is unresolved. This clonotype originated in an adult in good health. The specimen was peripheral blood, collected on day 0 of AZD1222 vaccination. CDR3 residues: CASSPSNIGFRYNEQFF. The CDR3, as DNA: TGTGCCAGCAGCCCCTCGAATATTGGTTTCCGCTACAATGAGCAGTTCTTC.